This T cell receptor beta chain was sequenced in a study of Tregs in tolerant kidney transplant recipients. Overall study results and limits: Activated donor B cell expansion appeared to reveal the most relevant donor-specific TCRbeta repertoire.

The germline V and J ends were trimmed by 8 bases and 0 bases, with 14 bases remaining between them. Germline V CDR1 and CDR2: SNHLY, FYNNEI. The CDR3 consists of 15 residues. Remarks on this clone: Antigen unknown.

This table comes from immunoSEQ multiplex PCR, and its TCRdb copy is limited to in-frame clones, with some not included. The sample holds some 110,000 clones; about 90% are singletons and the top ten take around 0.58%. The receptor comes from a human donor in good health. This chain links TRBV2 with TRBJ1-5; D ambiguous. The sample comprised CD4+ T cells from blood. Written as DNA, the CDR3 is TGTGCCAGCTCGGCTTTGGCAGGTAGCAATCAGCCCCAGCATTTT. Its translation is CASSALAGSNQPQHF.